The rows below give T cell receptor beta chains drawn from one sample of a study of shared clonotypes between healthy human individuals. Clones were sequenced by immunoSEQ multiplex PCR, and TCRdb holds only the in-frame ones, with some missing. The data contain roughly 550,000 clones, roughly 95% of them singletons. Sequencing was performed on naive CD8+ T cells sorted from blood. The receptors derive from a woman aged 25 to 45 in good health. The CDR3 runs from the conserved cysteine through the conserved F or W. A D gene is named only where the DNA matches it firmly. The size field is filled for only some rows; it gives once, few, many or a size class.

>TRBV9|.|TRBJ2-7|TRBD2
CASSVGSSGSYEQYF
TGTGCCAGCAGCGTAGGTTCTAGCGGGTCCTACGAGCAGTACTTC
>TRBV25-1|.|TRBJ1-2|.
CASSAPNGPWGDGYTF
TGTGCCAGCAGTGCCCCGAACGGACCTTGGGGGGATGGCTACACCTTC
>TRBV7-8|once|TRBJ2-7|TRBD2
CASSTGLAGASGYEQYF
TGTGCCAGCAGCACGGGACTAGCGGGCGCCTCGGGCTACGAGCAGTACTTC
>TRBV27|.|TRBJ2-3|.
CASRTGPDTQYF
TGTGCCAGCAGAACAGGGCCAGATACGCAGTATTTT
>TRBV7-8|.|TRBJ1-2|.
CASSYIGVGGYGYTF
TGTGCCAGCAGCTATATAGGGGTGGGCGGCTATGGCTACACCTTC
>TRBV30|.|TRBJ2-7|.
CAWSVPSLSGLSYEQYF
TGTGCCTGGAGTGTACCGAGCTTGAGCGGCCTCTCCTACGAGCAGTACTTC
>TRBV27|.|TRBJ2-7|TRBD2
CASSPRLAGVMRAYEQYF
TGTGCCAGCAGTCCCCGACTAGCGGGAGTTATGAGGGCCTACGAGCAGTACTTC
>TRBV6-1|.|TRBJ1-5|.
CASSEAITGGLSNQPQHF
TGTGCCAGCAGTGAAGCAATAACGGGGGGCCTTAGCAATCAGCCCCAGCATTTT
>TRBV10-1|.|TRBJ2-1|.
CASSDSPSSYNEQFF
TGCGCCAGCAGTGATTCCCCAAGCTCCTACAATGAGCAGTTCTTC
>TRBV5-4|.|TRBJ2-1|TRBD2
CASSLLAGVVNEQFF
TGTGCCAGCAGCTTGCTAGCGGGAGTAGTCAATGAGCAGTTCTTC
>TRBV6-1|.|TRBJ1-1|.
CASSPGTWEYEAFF
TGTGCCAGCAGTCCAGGGACATGGGAATATGAGGCTTTCTTT
>TRBV6-5|.|TRBJ2-7|.
CASSYGILHSYEQYF
TGTGCCAGCAGTTATGGTATCCTCCACTCCTACGAGCAGTACTTC
>TRBV2|once|TRBJ1-4|.
CASRIPGPSNEKLFF
TGTGCCAGCAGAATACCTGGACCATCAAACGAAAAACTGTTTTTT
>TRBV18|.|TRBJ2-1|.
CASSLVHADNEQFF
TGTGCCAGCTCACTTGTGCACGCCGACAATGAGCAGTTCTTC
>TRBV9|.|TRBJ2-1|TRBD2
CASSVSGKTYNEQFF
TGTGCCAGCAGCGTTAGCGGGAAAACCTACAATGAGCAGTTCTTC
>TRBV13|.|TRBJ2-7|.
CASSWGELYEQYF
TGTGCCAGCAGCTGGGGGGAACTCTACGAGCAGTACTTC
>TRBV4-1|.|TRBJ2-1|.
CASSQGLNEQFF
TGCGCCAGCAGCCAAGGACTAAATGAGCAGTTCTTC
>TRBV29-1|.|TRBJ1-1|.
CSVEVRVIMNTEAFF
TGCAGCGTTGAAGTCCGGGTCATTATGAACACTGAAGCTTTCTTT
>TRBV5-6|.|TRBJ2-5|.
CASSLETGAQYF
TGTGCCAGCAGCTTGGAGACCGGGGCCCAGTACTTC
>TRBV18|.|TRBJ2-2|TRBD1
CASSPDRGPTGELFF
TGTGCCAGCTCACCAGACAGGGGGCCGACCGGGGAGCTGTTTTTT
>TRBV28|once|TRBJ2-7|.
CASSPIPGHSYEQYF
TGTGCCAGCAGTCCGATCCCGGGACACTCCTACGAGCAGTACTTC
>TRBV10-3|.|TRBJ2-1|.
CAISEAGDPGNEQFF
TGTGCCATCAGTGAGGCCGGGGATCCGGGCAATGAGCAGTTCTTC
>TRBV25-1|.|TRBJ2-1|TRBD2
CASSGDYLAGGQYNEQFF
TGTGCCAGCAGTGGGGACTATTTAGCGGGAGGCCAATACAATGAGCAGTTCTTC
>TRBV10-2|.|TRBJ2-1|.
CASSTQRTYNEQFF
TGCGCCAGCAGTACTCAGCGGACCTACAATGAGCAGTTCTTC
>TRBV6-1|once|TRBJ1-5|.
CASSGGNRVDGQPQHF
TGTGCCAGCAGTGGGGGAAACAGGGTGGATGGCCAGCCCCAGCATTTT
>TRBV9|.|TRBJ2-6|.
CASSGIESGANVLTF
TGTGCCAGCAGCGGTATTGAGTCTGGGGCCAACGTCCTGACTTTC
>TRBV9|.|TRBJ1-2|TRBD1
CASSNRDRDNYGYTF
TGTGCCAGCAGCAACCGGGACAGGGATAACTATGGCTACACCTTC
>TRBV28|.|TRBJ2-3|.
CASSFPRQVLSTDTQYF
TGTGCCAGCAGTTTCCCCCGACAGGTCCTTAGCACAGATACGCAGTATTTT
>TRBV28|.|TRBJ1-2|TRBD1
CASSLLRDRGDYTF
TGTGCCAGCAGTTTATTACGCGACAGGGGCGACTACACCTTC
>TRBV27|.|TRBJ1-6|TRBD1
CASSFEGTGENSPLHF
TGTGCCAGCAGTTTTGAGGGGACAGGGGAGAATTCACCCCTCCACTTT
>TRBV19|.|TRBJ1-2|.
CASTPEGVGRGGYTF
TGTGCCAGTACTCCAGAGGGAGTGGGCAGAGGTGGCTACACCTTC
>TRBV5-1|.|TRBJ2-7|.
CASSFADGAFYEQYF
TGCGCCAGCAGTTTTGCGGACGGGGCGTTCTACGAGCAGTACTTC